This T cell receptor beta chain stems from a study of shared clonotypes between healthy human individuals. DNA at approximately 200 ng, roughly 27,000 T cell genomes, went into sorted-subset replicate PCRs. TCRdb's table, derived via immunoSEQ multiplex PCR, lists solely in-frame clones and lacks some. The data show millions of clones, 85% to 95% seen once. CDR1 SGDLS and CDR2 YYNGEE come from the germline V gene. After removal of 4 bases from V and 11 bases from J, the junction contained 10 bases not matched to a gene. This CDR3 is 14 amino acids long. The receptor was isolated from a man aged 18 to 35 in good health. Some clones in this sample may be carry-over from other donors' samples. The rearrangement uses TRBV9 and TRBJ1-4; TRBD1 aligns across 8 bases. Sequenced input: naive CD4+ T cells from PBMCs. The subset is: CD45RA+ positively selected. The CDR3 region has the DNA TGTGCCAGCAGCCCGGGACAGGCCTCGGCTAAACTGTTTTTT. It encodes CASSPGQASAKLFF.